Listed here are 29 T cell receptor beta chains from one sample, sequenced in a study of shared clonotypes between healthy human individuals. Using immunoSEQ multiplex PCR, the repertoire was profiled, and TCRdb retains in-frame clones only, with some absent. The sample holds around 1,000,000 clones; about 80% are singletons and the top ten take approximately 0.95%. Material for sequencing was memory CD4+ T cells from PBMCs. The subset: CD45RA-negative fraction. Source of these receptors: a man aged 18 to 29 in good health. Some clones in this sample may be carry-over from other donors' samples.

This chain links TRBV10-3 with TRBJ1-1; D possibly corresponds to TRBD1 (5 bases). Germline V lookup: CDR1 ENHRY, CDR2 SYGVKD. V was cut by 10 bases and J by 8 bases, with 17 bases left in between. This CDR3 comprises 12 residues. CDR3 residues: CATGPRGPEAFF. The CDR3, as DNA: TGTGCCACAGGACCCCGGGGACCCGAAGCTTTCTTT.

In regard to this clone: The junction and the germline gene differ at one end; a read error may be behind it. CDR3 loop: CASSREGGPNEKLSF. DNA for the CDR3: TGTGCCAGCAGCCGGGAGGGAGGGCCTAATGAAAAACTGTCTTTT. The gene calls are TRBV5-4 and TRBJ1-4, with D hard to call. The CDR3 spans 15 residues. Germline lookup yields CDR1 SGHNT and CDR2 YYREEE (reference sequence).

This clone was observed a single time. Other DNA sequences of this sample code for an identical CDR3. This sequence joins TRBV7-9 and TRBJ2-7; D tentatively reads TRBD1 or TRBD2 (5 bases each). Germline loops: CDR1 SEHNR, CDR2 FQNEAQ (reference sequence). Trimming left V 0 bases short and J 7 bases short, with 13 bases between. This CDR3 region has 14 residues. CDR3 coding DNA: TGTGCCAGCAGCTTAGCGGGGACCTCGGGGGAGCAGTACTTC. It codes for CASSLAGTSGEQYF.

The chain is built from TRBV4-1 and TRBJ2-7, with 8 bases matching TRBD2. This CDR3 region has 14 residues. From germline, CDR1 is MGHRA and CDR2 YSYEKL. J was trimmed by 2 bases and V by 6 bases; bases with no gene match: 6. The CDR3 sequence: CASRPGGAAYEQYF. DNA for the CDR3: TGCGCCAGCAGACCCGGGGGGGCTGCCTACGAGCAGTACTTC.

This chain uses TRBV28 with TRBJ1-1; a possible D gene is TRBD1 (5 bases). The CDR3 totals 15 residues. Trimming stripped 0 bases from V and 4 bases from J, with 12 bases between. Germline V gene lookup returns CDR1 MDHEN and CDR2 SYDVKM. The CDR3 sequence: CASSLWRGGGTEAFF. The CDR3 DNA reads TGTGCCAGCAGTTTATGGCGCGGGGGGGGCACTGAAGCTTTCTTT. Variable domain in full (rest from reference TRBV28 and TRBJ1-1): DVKVTQSSRYLVKRTGEKVFLECVQDMDHENMFWYRQDPGLGLRLIYFSYDVKMKEKGDIPEGYSVSREKKERFSLILESASTNQTSMYLCASSLWRGGGTEAFFGQGTRLTVV.

This chain links TRBV28 with TRBJ1-3, with a possible D match to TRBD1 (5 bases). CDR1 MDHEN and CDR2 SYDVKM come from the germline V gene. The CDR3 runs to 17 residues. Trimming pared 6 bases from V and 4 bases from J, leaving 22 bases between. The CDR3 region is CASRSPGLFPGGNTIYF. CDR3 bases: TGTGCCAGCAGATCTCCGGGACTTTTCCCTGGGGGAAACACCATATATTTT.

This chain links TRBV5-1 with TRBJ1-1, with TRBD1 matching over 8 bases. Germline V lookup: CDR1 SGHRS, CDR2 YFSETQ. The CDR3 sequence is 14 residues long. The junction had 9 bases not matched to a gene; V was cut back by 4 bases and J by 7 bases. The CDR3 DNA sequence: TGCGCCAGCAGCGTAAAGGGGACAGGCGATGAAGCTTTCTTT. Its protein is CASSVKGTGDEAFF.

The V call is TRBV5-5, the J call TRBJ2-5; weak D call: TRBD2 (6 bases). V was cut by 0 bases and J by 14 bases, with 14 bases left in between. This CDR3 comprises 12 residues. CDR1 is SGHKS and CDR2 is YYEKEE in the germline V gene (reference sequence). CDR3 loop: CASSLEAGRLYF. The CDR3 DNA sequence: TGTGCCAGCAGCTTGGAGGCGGGGCGTCTCTACTTC.

The sample holds many counts of this clone. The chain carries TRBV5-1 and TRBJ2-7, with D uncertain. The CDR3 loop spans 16 amino acids. V lost 1 base, J lost 1 base, and 15 bases lay in between. CDR1 and CDR2 from the germline V gene are SGHRS and YFSETQ. Here the CDR3 DNA reads TGCGCCAGCAGCTTGCCATTGGGCGGTCTATCCTACGAGCAGTACTTC. This sequence encodes CASSLPLGGLSYEQYF.

This chain links TRBV5-8 with TRBJ1-3; D gene unclear. The V gene lost 0 bases and the J gene lost 4 bases, with 11 bases spanning the gap. Germline assignment: CDR1 SGHTS and CDR2 YDEGEE. This CDR3 is built from 15 residues. CDR3 sequence: CASSLDAPAGNTIYF. The CDR3, as DNA: TGTGCCAGCAGCTTGGACGCTCCTGCGGGAAACACCATATATTTT.

This rearrangement joins TRBV6-1 to TRBJ2-7; TRBD2 matches 8 bases. The ends lost 10 bases at V and 4 bases at J; junction bases unmatched: 9. The CDR3 runs 13 residues. Per the germline V gene, CDR1 is MNHNS and CDR2 is SASEGT. In nucleotides, the CDR3 is TGTGCCAACGCAGCGGGAGTAGGGTACGAGCAGTACTTC. Its protein is CANAAGVGYEQYF.

The rearrangement joins TRBV5-1 to TRBJ2-3, with unresolved D. Trimming cost V 1 base and J 6 bases, with 12 bases left between them. The germline CDR1 and CDR2 sequences are SGHRS and YFSETQ. CDR3 size: 14 residues. The CDR3 DNA is TGCGCCAGCAGCTTGAATCGGGCGCCTGATACGCAGTATTTT. This codes for CASSLNRAPDTQYF.

The chain combines TRBV5-1 with TRBJ2-2; either TRBD1 or TRBD2 may supply D (5 bases each). V lost 7 bases and J lost 1, with 14 bases in between. The germline V gene encodes CDR1 SGHRS and CDR2 YFSETQ. The CDR3 consists of 15 residues. The CDR3 DNA sequence: TGCGCCAGCGCCCGGGGCCTAGGGAACACCGGGGAGCTGTTTTTT. This gives the protein CASARGLGNTGELFF. Full variable domain (missing parts from reference TRBV5-1 and TRBJ2-2): KAGVTQTPRYLIKTRGQQVTLSCSPISGHRSVSWYQQTPGQGLQFLFEYFSETQRNKGNFPGRFSGRQFSNSRSEMNVSTLELGDSALYLCASARGLGNTGELFFGEGSRLTVL.

About this clone itself: A much more abundant neighbour one base away suggests this may be a read error. The same CDR3 also results from other DNA sequences found in this sample. The rearrangement joins TRBV7-3 to TRBJ1-1; D not resolved. CDR1 SGHTA and CDR2 FQGTGA come from the germline V gene. The CDR3 is 13 residues long. Trimming pared 3 bases from V and 0 bases from J, leaving 5 bases between. This CDR3 reads CASSLRLNTEAFF. The CDR3 DNA reads as TGTGCCAGCAGCTTGCGGTTGAACACTGAAGCTTTCTTT.

The chain recombines TRBV2 with TRBJ2-3; no definite D call. The CDR3 length is 15 residues. Trimming stripped 2 bases from V and 2 bases from J, with 11 bases between. The germline V gene has CDR1 SNHLY and CDR2 FYNNEI. The CDR3 bases are TGTGCCAGCAGTGAACGAAGAGGAGACACAGATACGCAGTATTTT. Encoded protein: CASSERRGDTDTQYF.

This clone came up a few times. The V gene is TRBV19, the J gene TRBJ2-1; a possible D gene is TRBD2 (5 bases). V shed 1 base and J shed 7 bases, with 8 bases lying between them. The CDR3 spans 13 residues. Germline CDR1 is LNHDA and CDR2 is SQIVND (reference sequence). The CDR3 region is CASSIGRRNEQFF. The DNA of the CDR3 is TGTGCCAGTAGTATAGGCAGGAGGAATGAGCAGTTCTTC.

This clone was detected a few times. This chain links TRBV5-1 with TRBJ1-1; 7 bases are a match to TRBD1. This CDR3 has 15 residues. Germline V CDR1 and CDR2: SGHRS, YFSETQ. With 4 bases clipped from V and 2 bases from J, the junction kept 8 bases outside the gene matches. The CDR3 coding sequence is TGCGCCAGCAGCGCGGGGACAGAGCTTAACACTGAAGCTTTCTTT. Translating it yields CASSAGTELNTEAFF.

The chain recombines TRBV6-6 with TRBJ2-7; no clear D gene. The V end was cut by 11 bases, the J end by 6 bases, with 11 bases between. Germline V gene data show CDR1 as MNHNY and CDR2 as SVGAGI (reference sequence). The CDR3 is 10 residues long. This chain's CDR3 is CAGPLPEQYF. Here the CDR3 DNA reads TGTGCCGGCCCCCTCCCCGAGCAGTACTTC.

This chain uses TRBV9 with TRBJ2-5; 8 bases agree with TRBD2. There are 15 residues in the CDR3. Germline CDR1 is SGDLS and CDR2 is YYNGEE. With 4 bases clipped from V and 2 bases from J, the junction kept 7 bases outside the gene matches. The CDR3 is CASSLTGGWQETQYF. The CDR3 DNA follows: TGTGCCAGCAGCTTAACGGGAGGGTGGCAAGAGACCCAGTACTTC.

V is TRBV18 and J is TRBJ1-5; 8 bases agree with TRBD1. The CDR3 extends over 18 amino acids. J was trimmed by 4 bases and V by 0 bases; bases with no gene match: 11. In germline, CDR1 is KGHSH, CDR2 LQKENI. CDR3 sequence reads: CASSPPDRGVGRNQPQHF. For the CDR3, the DNA is TGTGCCAGCTCACCACCCGACAGGGGTGTGGGTAGGAATCAGCCCCAGCATTTT.

Turning to this clone: Additional DNA sequences in this sample encode the identical CDR3. The chain couples TRBV29-1 to TRBJ2-7; 9 positions match TRBD1. CDR3 length: 12 amino acids. V shed 6 bases, J shed 1 base, and the junction held 1 base outside the gene matches. Germline V gene sequence: CDR1 SQVTM, CDR2 ANQGSEA. The CDR3, as DNA: TGCAGCGTGGGACAGGGATCCTACGAGCAGTACTTC. As protein: CSVGQGSYEQYF.

The DNA for the CDR3 is TGTGCCAGCAGACAACTAGCCCCGGGACAGGGATATGGGTCCGGAAACACCATATATTTT. As protein: CASRQLAPGQGYGSGNTIYF. The chain links TRBV2 to TRBJ1-3; 9 nucleotides agree with TRBD1. CDR3 size: 20 residues. V dropped 6 bases and J dropped 4; count of bases not matched to a gene: 22. Germline V CDR1 and CDR2: SNHLY, FYNNEI.

The CDR3, as DNA: TGCGCCAGCAGCCAAGAGAAGGACGGGAGGGCCTCCTACAATGAGCAGTTCTTC. Translating it yields CASSQEKDGRASYNEQFF. This chain links TRBV4-1 with TRBJ2-1; TRBD2 matches 8 bases. V was clipped by 0 bases and J by 0 bases; unmatched bases: 7. This CDR3 region has 18 residues. Germline CDR1 MGHRA, CDR2 YSYEKL.

This clone was seen at least ten times. The chain couples TRBV6-6 to TRBJ1-4; D remains ambiguous. V was cut by 7 bases and J by 3 bases, with 12 bases left in between. Germline V gene sequence: CDR1 MNHNY, CDR2 SVGAGI (reference sequence). The CDR3 sequence is 14 residues long. The CDR3 protein is CASITQGSNEKLFF. CDR3 sequence (DNA): TGTGCCAGCATAACACAAGGTTCTAATGAAAAACTGTTTTTT.

The rearrangement links TRBV9 to TRBJ2-3; 10 positions agree with TRBD2. This CDR3 comprises 17 residues. J was trimmed by 5 bases and V by 0 bases; bases with no gene match: 9. CDR1 and CDR2 (germline): SGDLS, YYNGEE. The CDR3 DNA reads TGTGCCAGCAGCGTAGAGTCGCTAGCGGGAGCCCGAGATACGCAGTATTTT. Translated, it gives CASSVESLAGARDTQYF.

The J gene is TRBJ2-5, the V gene TRBV27, with D possibly TRBD1 on 6 matching bases. V was cut by 4 bases and J by 4 bases, with 13 bases left in between. Germline CDR1 and CDR2: MNHEY and SMNVEV (reference sequence). This CDR3 comprises 14 residues. The CDR3 nucleotides read TGTGCCAGCAGTTCGTTGGACAGCGGAGAGACCCAGTACTTC. Protein: CASSSLDSGETQYF.

Comments on this clone: A much larger clone lies a single base off, so this may be a read error. Distinct nucleotide sequences in the sample also encode this CDR3. The V call is TRBV4-1, the J call TRBJ2-3; 8 bases line up with TRBD1. Per germline, CDR1 MGHRA and CDR2 YSYEKL. The CDR3 loop spans 15 amino acids. The CDR3: CASSQKWTGTDTQYF. CDR3 sequence (DNA): TGCGCCAGTAGCCAGAAATGGACAGGGACAGATACGCAGTATTTT.

The chain links TRBV4-1 to TRBJ2-1, with 10 bases that match TRBD2. This CDR3 region has 17 residues. Losses at the gene ends were 3 bases for V and 4 bases for J; bases not matched to a gene: 9. Per germline, CDR1 MGHRA and CDR2 YSYEKL. CDR3 protein: CASSHPGGTSEYNEQFF. The CDR3 region has the DNA TGCGCCAGCAGCCACCCCGGGGGGACTAGCGAGTACAATGAGCAGTTCTTC.

V and J are TRBV29-1 and TRBJ2-1; D not resolved. The length of the CDR3 is 13 residues. Germline-derived CDR1 and CDR2 are SQVTM and ANQGSEA. V was clipped by 4 bases and J by 6 bases, with 13 bases between them. The CDR3 DNA is TGCAGCGTTGGTCCTGACCCGGGCAATGAGCAGTTCTTC. Translating it yields CSVGPDPGNEQFF.